A selection of T cell receptor beta chains follows, all from one sample in a study of long-term antiretroviral therapy in people with HIV. Here immunoSEQ multiplex PCR was the method, and the copy in TCRdb shows in-frame clones only, minus some. The table has 30,000 or so clones, 80% to 85% seen once; the top ten hold 6.2%. Here the sequenced sample was unsorted PBMCs, taken 0.4 years after starting antiretroviral therapy. These TCRs come from a man between 18 and 35 years old with HIV. The CDR3 runs from the conserved cysteine through the conserved F or W. Each record gives: V gene, J gene, D gene, clone size, CDR3 DNA, CDR3 protein. The D gene is left open where the match is weak. Only part of the rows carry a size: once, few, many, or a class if the clone is expanded.

TRBV28,TRBJ2-7,TRBD2,-,TGTGCCAGCAGCATCACTAGCGGGAGCTCCTACGAGCAGTACTTC,CASSITSGSSYEQYF
TRBV6-6,TRBJ2-1,-,-,TGTGCCAGCAGCAGACCATACAATGAGCAGTTCTTC,CASSRPYNEQFF
TRBV7-9,TRBJ2-7,TRBD1,few,TGTGCCAGCAGCCCTCCAGGGACAGGGTCCCACGAGCAGTACTTC,CASSPPGTGSHEQYF
TRBV6-6,TRBJ1-5,-,-,TGTGCCAGCAGTTACTTGCGGGAAGGGAGCAATCAGCCCCAGCATTTT,CASSYLREGSNQPQHF
TRBV11-1,TRBJ2-2,-,-,TGTGCCAGCAGCGTGACATACTACACCGGGGAGCTGTTTTTT,CASSVTYYTGELFF
TRBV18,TRBJ2-2,-,-,TGTGCCAGCTCACCTGAGGGGCCCTTGAACACCGGGGAGCTGTTTTTT,CASSPEGPLNTGELFF
TRBV7-8,TRBJ1-2,-,-,TGTGCCAGCAGCCAGGGACGGCTCTATGGTGGCTACACCTTC,CASSQGRLYGGYTF
TRBV19,TRBJ1-1,-,-,TGTGCCAGTAGTATTCCAGGGGAGTACACTGAAGCTTTCTTT,CASSIPGEYTEAFF
TRBV18,TRBJ1-3,-,-,TGTGCCAGCTCACCAAGGGACGTCTCCTCTGGAAACACCATATATTTT,CASSPRDVSSGNTIYF
TRBV6-5,TRBJ2-1,-,-,TGTGCCAGCATGACAGGCGACTACAATGAGCAGTTCTTC,CASMTGDYNEQFF
TRBV27,TRBJ1-1,TRBD1,-,TGTGCCAGCGGTTTAGGCAGGGGGCTGGACACTGAAGCTTTCTTT,CASGLGRGLDTEAFF
TRBV19,TRBJ2-7,TRBD1,-,TGTGCCAGTAGTTCCGGACAGGGGCCCTGGTACGAGCAGTACTTC,CASSSGQGPWYEQYF
TRBV27,TRBJ2-1,TRBD2,-,TGTGCCAGCAGTTTCGCAGGACTAGCGGAATACAATGAGCAGTTCTTC,CASSFAGLAEYNEQFF
TRBV27,TRBJ1-5,-,once,TGTGCCAGCAGTTTAGCGCAGGGTATACAGCCCCAGCATTTT,CASSLAQGIQPQHF
TRBV28,TRBJ2-1,TRBD2,once,TGTGCCAGCAGTTCCCGGACTAGCGGGGTTTACAATGAGCAGTTCTTC,CASSSRTSGVYNEQFF
TRBV28,TRBJ1-1,-,few,TGTGCCAGCAGTTTTTACGGGGTTGAAGCTTTCTTT,CASSFYGVEAFF
TRBV27,TRBJ2-7,-,-,TGTGCCAGCAGTTTAATAAGTCACAGGGGACTTTCCTACGAGCAGTACTTC,CASSLISHRGLSYEQYF
TRBV12-2,TRBJ1-2,-,few,TGTGCAAGTCGCTCCCGACAGGGGGCGTTGAGCTACACCTTC,CASRSRQGALSYTF
TRBV6-6,TRBJ2-1,-,once,TGTGCCAGCACCTGGGGCAATGAGCAGTTCTTC,CASTWGNEQFF
TRBV6-5,TRBJ2-7,-,-,TGTGCCAGCAGTTCCGCGGGACAGCTTTACGAGCAGTACTTC,CASSSAGQLYEQYF
TRBV28,TRBJ2-1,TRBD2,-,TGTGCCAGCAGTTTATATACTAGCGGGACAGTTGAGCAGTTCTTC,CASSLYTSGTVEQFF
TRBV12-2,TRBJ1-1,-,-,TGTGCAAGTCGCCGAGGGGACACTGAAGCTTTCTTT,CASRRGDTEAFF
TRBV7-7,TRBJ1-1,-,once,TGTGCTAGCAGCTTTAAAATGAACACTGAAGCTTTCTTT,CASSFKMNTEAFF
TRBV4-3,TRBJ2-7,TRBD2,-,TGCGCCAGCAGCCAAGACGGGAGGGGACGCGGGACCTACGAGCAGTACTTC,CASSQDGRGRGTYEQYF
TRBV7-3,TRBJ1-1,-,-,TGTGCCAGCAGCTTACAGGGGTTGACTGAAGCTTTCTTT,CASSLQGLTEAFF
TRBV10-2,TRBJ2-7,-,-,TGCGCCAGCACGAACTACGAGCAGTACTTC,CASTNYEQYF
TRBV6-6,TRBJ1-2,TRBD1,-,TGTGCCAGCAGTACTTCCGGGACAGGGGCTTATGGCTACACCTTC,CASSTSGTGAYGYTF
TRBV7-6,TRBJ1-3,TRBD1,-,TGTGCCAGCAGCTCCGCGGGACAGGGGATAGGAAACACCATATATTTT,CASSSAGQGIGNTIYF
TRBV9,TRBJ2-3,-,-,TGTGCCAGCAGCGTAGCTTGGGGGAAGGTGGATACGCAGTATTTT,CASSVAWGKVDTQYF
TRBV4-1,TRBJ2-3,-,-,TGCGCCAGCAGCCATTCTAGACCTCGCACAGATACGCAGTATTTT,CASSHSRPRTDTQYF
TRBV5-5,TRBJ1-4,TRBD1,-,TGTGCCAGCAGCTTTGGACAGGGGGCGGAAAAACTGTTTTTT,CASSFGQGAEKLFF
TRBV19,TRBJ1-1,TRBD1,-,TGTGCCAGTAGTAACAAACAGGGGGCTTACACTGAAGCTTTCTTT,CASSNKQGAYTEAFF
TRBV5-5,TRBJ1-2,TRBD1,-,TGTGCCAGCAGGTTTACAGGGGGCGTCTATGGCTACACCTTC,CASRFTGGVYGYTF
TRBV7-8,TRBJ2-2,-,-,TGTGCCAGCAGCCGGGGGAGGGGGACGAGCACCGGGGAGCTGTTTTTT,CASSRGRGTSTGELFF
TRBV19,TRBJ2-7,-,-,TGTGCCAGTAGTATTAAACTGATGGACTCCTTAACCTACGAGCAGTACTTC,CASSIKLMDSLTYEQYF
TRBV7-2,TRBJ1-1,-,-,TGTGCCAGCAGCACCGCAACCGGGAACACTGAAGCTTTCTTT,CASSTATGNTEAFF
TRBV19,TRBJ1-2,-,-,TGTGCCAGTAGTATAGCTCAGGGCAGGGTGATTAACTATGGCTACACCTTC,CASSIAQGRVINYGYTF
TRBV12-5,TRBJ2-5,-,-,TGTGCTAGCGGAAGCCAAGAGACCCAGTACTTC,CASGSQETQYF
TRBV2,TRBJ2-7,-,-,TGTGCCAGCAGTTCGGACGAAGTGTCCTACGAGCAGTACTTC,CASSSDEVSYEQYF
TRBV6-5,TRBJ2-7,-,-,TGTGCCAGCAGTTACGAGGGCAACGGCGAGCAGTACTTC,CASSYEGNGEQYF
TRBV10-3,TRBJ1-5,-,-,TGTGCCATCAGTGAGTCCTCTTATAGCAATCAGCCCCAGCATTTT,CAISESSYSNQPQHF
TRBV6-5,TRBJ2-2,-,-,TGTGCCAGCAGTCTACAGCCGAACACCGGGGAGCTGTTTTTT,CASSLQPNTGELFF
TRBV2,TRBJ2-2,TRBD1,-,TGTGCCAGCATCACCGACAGGGGAGGATCCGGGGAGCTGTTTTTT,CASITDRGGSGELFF
TRBV21-1,TRBJ1-6,-,-,TGTGCCAGCAGCAACAGATATAATTCACCCCTCCACTTT,CASSNRYNSPLHF
TRBV5-6,TRBJ2-3,TRBD1,-,TGTGCCAGCAGCACGGGACAGGGGAACACAGATACGCAGTATTTT,CASSTGQGNTDTQYF
TRBV27,TRBJ2-5,-,-,TGTGCCAGCAGTCCTGCGGGGCCACAAGAGACCCAGTACTTC,CASSPAGPQETQYF
TRBV14,TRBJ1-1,-,-,TGTGCCAGCAGCCTACTTCTCGGGGGTGGCACTGAAGCTTTCTTT,CASSLLLGGGTEAFF
TRBV11-2,TRBJ1-4,-,few,TGTGCCAGCAGCTGGGGTAAAGGGACTGGCTTTGAAAAACTGTTTTTT,CASSWGKGTGFEKLFF